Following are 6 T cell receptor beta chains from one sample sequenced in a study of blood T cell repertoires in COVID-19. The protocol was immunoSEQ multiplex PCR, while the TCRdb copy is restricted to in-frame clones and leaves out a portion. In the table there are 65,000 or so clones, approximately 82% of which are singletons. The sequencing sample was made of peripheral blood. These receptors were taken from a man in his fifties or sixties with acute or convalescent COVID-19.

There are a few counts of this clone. This chain's CDR3 is CASSLGARTGELFF. The CDR3 DNA follows: TGTGCCAGCAGCTTAGGGGCACGCACCGGGGAGCTGTTTTTT. The chain employs TRBV7-3 and TRBJ2-2; D is perhaps TRBD1 (5 bases). V shed 2 bases and J shed 4 bases, with 8 bases lying between them. Germline-derived CDR1 and CDR2 are SGHTA and FQGTGA. The CDR3 loop spans 14 amino acids.

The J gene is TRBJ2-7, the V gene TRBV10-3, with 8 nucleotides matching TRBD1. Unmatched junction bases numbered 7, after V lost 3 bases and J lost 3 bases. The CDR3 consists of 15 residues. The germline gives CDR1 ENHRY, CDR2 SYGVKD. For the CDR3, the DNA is TGTGCCATCAGTGACCCCGACGGGACAGGCTACGAGCAGTACTTC. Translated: CAISDPDGTGYEQYF.

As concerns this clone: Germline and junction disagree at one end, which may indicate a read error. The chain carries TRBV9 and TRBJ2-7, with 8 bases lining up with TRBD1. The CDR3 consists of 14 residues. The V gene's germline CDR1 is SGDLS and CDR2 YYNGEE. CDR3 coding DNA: TGTGCCAGCAGCGTAGGGACAGGGACCTACGGGCAGTACTTC. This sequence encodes CASSVGTGTYGQYF.

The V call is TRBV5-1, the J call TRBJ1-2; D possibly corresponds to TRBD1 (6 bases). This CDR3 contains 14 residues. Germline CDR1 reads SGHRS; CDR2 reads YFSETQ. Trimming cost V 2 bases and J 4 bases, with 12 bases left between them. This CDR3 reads CASSLGGGIYGYTF. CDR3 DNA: TGCGCCAGCAGCTTAGGGGGAGGGATCTATGGCTACACCTTC.

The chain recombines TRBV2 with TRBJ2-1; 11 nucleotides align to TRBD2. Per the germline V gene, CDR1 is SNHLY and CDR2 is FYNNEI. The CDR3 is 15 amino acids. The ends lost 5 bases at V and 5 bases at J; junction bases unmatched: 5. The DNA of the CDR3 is TGTGCCAGCAGTTTTAGCGGGGGGGCCGACAATGAGCAGTTCTTC. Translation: CASSFSGGADNEQFF.

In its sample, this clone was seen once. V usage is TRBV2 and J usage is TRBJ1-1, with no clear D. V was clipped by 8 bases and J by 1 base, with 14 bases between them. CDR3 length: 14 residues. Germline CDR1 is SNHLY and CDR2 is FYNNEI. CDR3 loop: CASDKLVGNTEAFF. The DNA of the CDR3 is TGTGCCAGCGACAAACTCGTAGGGAACACTGAAGCTTTCTTT.